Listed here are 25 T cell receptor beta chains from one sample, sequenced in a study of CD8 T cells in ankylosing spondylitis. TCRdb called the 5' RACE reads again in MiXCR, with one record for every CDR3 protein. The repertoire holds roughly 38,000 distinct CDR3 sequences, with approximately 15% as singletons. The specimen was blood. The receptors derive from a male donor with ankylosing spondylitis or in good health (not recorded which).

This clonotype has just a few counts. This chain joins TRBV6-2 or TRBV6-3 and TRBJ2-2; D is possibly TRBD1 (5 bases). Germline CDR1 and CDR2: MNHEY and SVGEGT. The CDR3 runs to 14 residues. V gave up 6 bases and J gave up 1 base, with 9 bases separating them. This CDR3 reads CASSETGNTGELFF. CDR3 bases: TGTGCCAGCAGCGAAACAGGGAACACCGGGGAGCTGTTTTTT.

This chain's CDR3 is CASRTGLNEQFF. CDR3 DNA sequence: TGTGCCAGCCGTACAGGGCTCAATGAGCAGTTCTTC. The chain recombines TRBV6-6 with TRBJ2-1; tentative D call: TRBD1 (6 bases). The CDR3 totals 12 residues. Germline CDR1 and CDR2: MNHNY and SVGAGI (reference sequence). V lost 8 bases to trimming and J lost 6 bases, with 11 bases between them.

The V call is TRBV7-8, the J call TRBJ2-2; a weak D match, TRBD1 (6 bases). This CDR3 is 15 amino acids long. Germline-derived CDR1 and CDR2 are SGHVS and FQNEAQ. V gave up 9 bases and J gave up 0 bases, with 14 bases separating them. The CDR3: CARDKTGSNTGELFF. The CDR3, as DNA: TGTGCCAGAGATAAAACAGGGTCGAACACCGGGGAGCTGTTTTTT.

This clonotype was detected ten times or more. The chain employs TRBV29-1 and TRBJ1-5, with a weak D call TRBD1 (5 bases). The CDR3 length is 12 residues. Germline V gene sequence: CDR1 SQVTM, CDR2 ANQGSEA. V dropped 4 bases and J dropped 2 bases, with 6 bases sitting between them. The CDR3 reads CSVGGGNQPQHF. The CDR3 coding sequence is TGCAGCGTTGGGGGGGGCAATCAGCCCCAGCATTTT.

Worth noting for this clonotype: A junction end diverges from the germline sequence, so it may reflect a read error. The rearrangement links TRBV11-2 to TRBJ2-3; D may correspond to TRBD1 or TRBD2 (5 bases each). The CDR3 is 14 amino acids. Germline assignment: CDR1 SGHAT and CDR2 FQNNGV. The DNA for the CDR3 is TGTGTCAGCAGCTTAGATCGGGGCCCAGATACGCAGTATTTT. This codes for CVSSLDRGPDTQYF. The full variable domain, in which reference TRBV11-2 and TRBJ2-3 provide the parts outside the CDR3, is EAGVAQSPRYKIIEKRQSVAFWCNPISGHATLYWYQQILGQGPKLLIQFQNNGVVDDSQLPKDRFSAERLKGVDSTLKIQPAKLEDSAVYLCVSSLDRGPDTQYFGPGTRLTVL.

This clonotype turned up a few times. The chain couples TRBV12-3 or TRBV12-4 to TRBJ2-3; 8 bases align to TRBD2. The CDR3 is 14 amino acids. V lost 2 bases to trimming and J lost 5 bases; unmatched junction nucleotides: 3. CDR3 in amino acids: CASSLQRGIDTQYF. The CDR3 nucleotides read TGTGCCAGCAGTTTACAGCGGGGGATAGATACGCAGTATTTT.

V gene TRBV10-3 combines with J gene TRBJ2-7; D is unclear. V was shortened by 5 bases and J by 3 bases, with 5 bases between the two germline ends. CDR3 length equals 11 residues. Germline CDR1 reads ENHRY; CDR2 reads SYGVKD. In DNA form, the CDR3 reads TGTGCCATCAGTTGGGGCTACGAGCAGTACTTC. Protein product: CAISWGYEQYF.

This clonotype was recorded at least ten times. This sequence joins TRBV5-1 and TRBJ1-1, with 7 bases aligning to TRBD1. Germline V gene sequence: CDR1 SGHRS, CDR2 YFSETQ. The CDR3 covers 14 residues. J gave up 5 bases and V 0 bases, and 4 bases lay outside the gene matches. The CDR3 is CASSLDRGGTEAFF. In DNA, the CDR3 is TGCGCCAGCAGCTTGGACAGGGGAGGAACTGAAGCTTTCTTT.

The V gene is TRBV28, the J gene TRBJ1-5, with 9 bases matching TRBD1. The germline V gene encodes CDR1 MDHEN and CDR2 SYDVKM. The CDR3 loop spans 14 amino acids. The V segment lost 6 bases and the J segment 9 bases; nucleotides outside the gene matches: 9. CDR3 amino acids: CASRWTGAARPQHF. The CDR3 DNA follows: TGTGCCAGCAGGTGGACAGGGGCCGCCCGGCCCCAGCATTTT.

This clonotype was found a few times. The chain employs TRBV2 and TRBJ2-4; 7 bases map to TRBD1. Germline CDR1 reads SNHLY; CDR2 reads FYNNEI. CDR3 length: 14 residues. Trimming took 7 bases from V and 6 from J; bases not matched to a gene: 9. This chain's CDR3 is CASNSKQGSNIQYF. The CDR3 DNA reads TGTGCCAGCAATTCGAAACAGGGGTCAAACATTCAGTACTTC.

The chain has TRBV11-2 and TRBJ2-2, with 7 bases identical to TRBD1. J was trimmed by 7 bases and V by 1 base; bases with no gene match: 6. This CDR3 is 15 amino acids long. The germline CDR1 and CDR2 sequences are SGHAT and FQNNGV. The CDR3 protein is CASSLGTGSVGELFF. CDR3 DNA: TGTGCCAGCAGCTTAGGGACAGGATCGGTCGGGGAGCTGTTTTTT.

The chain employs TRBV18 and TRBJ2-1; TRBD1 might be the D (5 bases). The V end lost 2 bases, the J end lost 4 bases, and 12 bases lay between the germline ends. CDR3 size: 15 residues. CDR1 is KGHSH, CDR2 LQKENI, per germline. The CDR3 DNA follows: TGTGCCAGCTCACCAGGGCAGGGAATGTACAATGAGCAGTTCTTC. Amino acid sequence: CASSPGQGMYNEQFF.

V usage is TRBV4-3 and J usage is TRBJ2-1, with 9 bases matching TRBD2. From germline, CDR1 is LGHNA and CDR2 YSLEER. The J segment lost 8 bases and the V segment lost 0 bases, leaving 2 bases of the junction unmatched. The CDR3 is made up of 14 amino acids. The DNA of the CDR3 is TGCGCCAGCAGCCAAGAAAGGACTAGCGATGAGCAGTTCTTC. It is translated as CASSQERTSDEQFF.

The CDR3 reads CASREMGSDTQYF. CDR3 nucleotides: TGTGCCAGCAGGGAGATGGGGTCAGATACGCAGTATTTT. V is TRBV6-5 and J is TRBJ2-3; no firm D call. Germline V gene data show CDR1 as MNHEY and CDR2 as SVGAGI. Trimming removed 6 bases from V and 4 bases from J, with 11 bases in between. The CDR3 is made up of 13 amino acids.

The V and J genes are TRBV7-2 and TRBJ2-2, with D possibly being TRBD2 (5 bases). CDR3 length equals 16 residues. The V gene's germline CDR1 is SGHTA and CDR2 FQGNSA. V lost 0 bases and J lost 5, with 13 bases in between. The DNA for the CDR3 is TGTGCCAGCAGCTTAGCCCGGGGAAGGGAAACCGGGGAGCTGTTTTTT. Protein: CASSLARGRETGELFF.

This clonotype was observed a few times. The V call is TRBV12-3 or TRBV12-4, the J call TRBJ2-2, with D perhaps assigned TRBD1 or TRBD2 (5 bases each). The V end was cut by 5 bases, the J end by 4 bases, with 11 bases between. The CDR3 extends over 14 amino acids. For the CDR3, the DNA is TGTGCCAGCAGTGGGGACCCTGGCACCGGGGAGCTGTTTTTT. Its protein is CASSGDPGTGELFF.

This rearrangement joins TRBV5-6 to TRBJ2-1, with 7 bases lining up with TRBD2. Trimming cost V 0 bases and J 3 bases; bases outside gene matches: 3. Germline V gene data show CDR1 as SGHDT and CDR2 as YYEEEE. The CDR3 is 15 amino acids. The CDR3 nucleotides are TGTGCCAGCAGCTTGGAGTCTAGCGGCTACAATGAGCAGTTCTTC. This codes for CASSLESSGYNEQFF.

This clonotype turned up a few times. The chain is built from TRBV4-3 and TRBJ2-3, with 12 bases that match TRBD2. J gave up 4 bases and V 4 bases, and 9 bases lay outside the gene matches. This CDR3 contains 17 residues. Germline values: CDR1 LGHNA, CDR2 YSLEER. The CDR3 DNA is TGCGCCAGCAGCCCGGGACTAGCGGGCGAAGGGGCAGATACGCAGTATTTT. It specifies CASSPGLAGEGADTQYF.

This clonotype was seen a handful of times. CDR3 region: CASSPGQGWTEAFF. The CDR3 nucleotides read TGTGCCAGCAGCCCGGGACAGGGGTGGACTGAAGCTTTCTTT. The rearrangement uses TRBV12-3 or TRBV12-4 and TRBJ1-1; TRBD1 matches at 10 bases. The CDR3 has 14 amino acids. The junction had 6 bases not matched to a gene; V was cut back by 6 bases and J by 5 bases.

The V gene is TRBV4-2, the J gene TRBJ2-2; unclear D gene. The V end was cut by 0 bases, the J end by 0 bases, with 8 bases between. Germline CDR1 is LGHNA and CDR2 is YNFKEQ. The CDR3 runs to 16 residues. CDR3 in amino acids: CASSQESDANTGELFF. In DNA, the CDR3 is TGTGCCAGCAGCCAAGAAAGCGATGCGAACACCGGGGAGCTGTTTTTT.

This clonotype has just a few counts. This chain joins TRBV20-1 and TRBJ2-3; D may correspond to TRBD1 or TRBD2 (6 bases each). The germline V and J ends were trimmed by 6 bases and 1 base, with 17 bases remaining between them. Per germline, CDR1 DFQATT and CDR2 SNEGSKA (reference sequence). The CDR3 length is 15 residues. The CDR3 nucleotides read TGCAGTGCCGCGGGACACCGGACCCGCACAGATACGCAGTATTTT. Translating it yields CSAAGHRTRTDTQYF.

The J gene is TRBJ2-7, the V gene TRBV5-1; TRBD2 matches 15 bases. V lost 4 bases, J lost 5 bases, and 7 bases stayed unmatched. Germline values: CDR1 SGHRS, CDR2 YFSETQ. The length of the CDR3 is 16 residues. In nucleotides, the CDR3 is TGCGCCAGCAGCCCGGGACTAGCGGGAGGCGTCCACGAGCAGTACTTC. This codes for CASSPGLAGGVHEQYF.

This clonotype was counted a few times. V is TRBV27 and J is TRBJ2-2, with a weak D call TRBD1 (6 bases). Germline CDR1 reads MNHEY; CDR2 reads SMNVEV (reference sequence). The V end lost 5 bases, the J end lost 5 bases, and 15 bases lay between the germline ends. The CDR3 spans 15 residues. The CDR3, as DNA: TGTGCCAGCAGTAAGAATCAGGGGACGACCGGGGAGCTGTTTTTT. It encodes CASSKNQGTTGELFF.

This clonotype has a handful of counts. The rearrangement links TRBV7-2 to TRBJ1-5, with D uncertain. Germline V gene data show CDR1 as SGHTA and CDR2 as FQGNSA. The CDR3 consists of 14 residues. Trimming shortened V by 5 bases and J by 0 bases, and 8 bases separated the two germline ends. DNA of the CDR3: TGTGCCAGCAGCCAAGGACCTAGCAATCAGCCCCAGCATTTT. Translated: CASSQGPSNQPQHF.

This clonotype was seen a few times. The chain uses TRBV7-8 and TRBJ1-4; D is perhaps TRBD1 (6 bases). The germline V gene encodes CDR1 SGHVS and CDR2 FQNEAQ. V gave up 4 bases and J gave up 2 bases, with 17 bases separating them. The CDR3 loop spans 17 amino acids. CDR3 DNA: TGTGCCAGCAGCTCCAAGAGGGGGTCGGTTACTAATGAAAAACTGTTTTTT. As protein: CASSSKRGSVTNEKLFF.